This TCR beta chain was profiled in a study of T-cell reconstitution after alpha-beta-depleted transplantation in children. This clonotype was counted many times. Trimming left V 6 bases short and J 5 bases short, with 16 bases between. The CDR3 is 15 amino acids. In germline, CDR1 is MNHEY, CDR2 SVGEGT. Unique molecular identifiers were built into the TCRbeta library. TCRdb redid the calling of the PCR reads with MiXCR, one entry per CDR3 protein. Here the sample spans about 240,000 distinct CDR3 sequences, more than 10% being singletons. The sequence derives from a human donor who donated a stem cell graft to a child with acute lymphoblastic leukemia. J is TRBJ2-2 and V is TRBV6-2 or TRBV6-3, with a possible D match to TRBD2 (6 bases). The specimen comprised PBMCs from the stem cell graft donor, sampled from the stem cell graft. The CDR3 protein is CASSWATRGTGELFF. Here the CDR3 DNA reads TGTGCCAGCAGCTGGGCGACTAGAGGAACCGGGGAGCTGTTTTTT.